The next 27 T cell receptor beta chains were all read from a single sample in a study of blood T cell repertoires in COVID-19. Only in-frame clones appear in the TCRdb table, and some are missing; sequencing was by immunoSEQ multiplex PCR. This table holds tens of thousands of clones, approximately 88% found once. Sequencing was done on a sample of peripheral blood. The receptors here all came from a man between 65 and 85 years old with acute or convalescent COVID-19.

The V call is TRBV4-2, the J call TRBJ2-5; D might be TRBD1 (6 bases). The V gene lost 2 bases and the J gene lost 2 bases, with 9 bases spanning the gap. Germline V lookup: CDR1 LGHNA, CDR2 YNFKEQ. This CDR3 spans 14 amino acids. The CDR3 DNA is TGTGCCAGCAGCCAACCGGGACAACAAGAGACCCAGTACTTC. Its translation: CASSQPGQQETQYF.

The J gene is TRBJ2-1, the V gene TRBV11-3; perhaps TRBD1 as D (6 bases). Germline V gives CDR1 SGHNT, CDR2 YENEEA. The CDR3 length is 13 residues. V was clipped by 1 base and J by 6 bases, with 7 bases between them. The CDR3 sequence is CASSLGGGNEQFF. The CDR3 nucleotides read TGTGCCAGCAGCTTAGGAGGGGGCAATGAGCAGTTCTTC.

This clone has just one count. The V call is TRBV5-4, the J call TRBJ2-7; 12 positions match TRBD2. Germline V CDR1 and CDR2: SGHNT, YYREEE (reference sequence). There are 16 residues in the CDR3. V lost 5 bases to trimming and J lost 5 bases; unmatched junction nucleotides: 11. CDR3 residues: CASRDASGRALDEQYF. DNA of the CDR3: TGTGCCAGCAGGGATGCTAGCGGGAGGGCCCTAGACGAGCAGTACTTC.

The CDR3 DNA reads TGTGCCAGCAGCCAGGTGGCGGGGGTGGGGAATGAGCAGTTCTTC. Translation gives CASSQVAGVGNEQFF. This rearrangement joins TRBV9 to TRBJ2-1, with 7 bases fitting TRBD2. From germline, CDR1 is SGDLS and CDR2 YYNGEE. The V gene end was trimmed by 4 bases and the J gene end by 7 bases; junction bases not matched to a gene: 11. The CDR3 extends over 15 amino acids.

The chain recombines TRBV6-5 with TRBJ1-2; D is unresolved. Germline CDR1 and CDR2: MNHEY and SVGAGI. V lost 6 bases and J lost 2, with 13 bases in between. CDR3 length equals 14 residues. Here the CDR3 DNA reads TGTGCCAGCAGAAAGGAGGGCGCAAACTATGGCTACACCTTC. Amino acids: CASRKEGANYGYTF.

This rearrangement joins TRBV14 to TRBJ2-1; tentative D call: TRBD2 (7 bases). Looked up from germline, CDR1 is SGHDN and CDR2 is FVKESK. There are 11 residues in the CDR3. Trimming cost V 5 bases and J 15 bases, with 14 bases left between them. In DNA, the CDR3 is TGTGCCAGCAGCGCGGGGGAGGGGGTGTTCTTC. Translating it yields CASSAGEGVFF.

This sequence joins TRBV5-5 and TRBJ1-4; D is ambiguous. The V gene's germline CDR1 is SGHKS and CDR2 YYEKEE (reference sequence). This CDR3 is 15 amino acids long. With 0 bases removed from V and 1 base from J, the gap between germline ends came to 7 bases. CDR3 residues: CASSLVGETNEKLFF. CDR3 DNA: TGTGCCAGCAGCTTGGTTGGAGAAACTAATGAAAAACTGTTTTTT.

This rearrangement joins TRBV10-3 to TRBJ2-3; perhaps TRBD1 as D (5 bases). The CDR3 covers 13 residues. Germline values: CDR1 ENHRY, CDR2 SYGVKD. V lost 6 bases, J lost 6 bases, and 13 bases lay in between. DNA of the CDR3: TGTGCCATCAGCCCACAGGCCATGGATACGCAGTATTTT. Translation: CAISPQAMDTQYF.

The CDR3 loop is CASSSWTGGNNEQFF. CDR3 bases: TGTGCCAGCAGTTCCTGGACAGGGGGGAACAATGAGCAGTTCTTC. The chain uses TRBV28 and TRBJ2-1, with TRBD1 matching over 10 bases. The trim removed 4 bases at V and 5 bases at J, leaving 5 bases unmatched. This CDR3 comprises 15 residues. In germline, CDR1 is MDHEN, CDR2 SYDVKM.

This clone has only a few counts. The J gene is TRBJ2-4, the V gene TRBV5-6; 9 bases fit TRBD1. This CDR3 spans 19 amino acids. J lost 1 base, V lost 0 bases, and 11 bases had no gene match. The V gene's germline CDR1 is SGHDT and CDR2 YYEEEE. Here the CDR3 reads CASSLARTGARFAKNIQYF. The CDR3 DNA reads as TGTGCCAGCAGCTTGGCCAGGACAGGGGCTCGATTCGCCAAAAACATTCAGTACTTC.

Written as DNA, the CDR3 is TGTGCCAGCCGATTGGGACCCGCTAGTGACTACGAGCAGTACTTC. It translates to CASRLGPASDYEQYF. V is TRBV5-6 and J is TRBJ2-7, with D perhaps matching TRBD1 or TRBD2 (5 bases each). Germline CDR1 is SGHDT and CDR2 is YYEEEE. CDR3 length equals 15 residues. Trimming removed 7 bases at V and 3 bases at J, with 20 bases between.

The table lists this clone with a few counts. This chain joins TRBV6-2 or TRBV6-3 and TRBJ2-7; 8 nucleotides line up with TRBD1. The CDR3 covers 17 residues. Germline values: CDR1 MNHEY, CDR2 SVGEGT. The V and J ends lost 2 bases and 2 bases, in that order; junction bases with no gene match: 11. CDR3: CASSYRIGTGEAYEQYF. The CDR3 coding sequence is TGTGCCAGCAGTTACAGGATTGGGACAGGCGAGGCCTACGAGCAGTACTTC.

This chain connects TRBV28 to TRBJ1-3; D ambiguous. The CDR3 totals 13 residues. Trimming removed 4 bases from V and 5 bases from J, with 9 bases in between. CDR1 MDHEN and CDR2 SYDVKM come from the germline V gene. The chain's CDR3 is CASSSVYRNTIYF. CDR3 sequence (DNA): TGTGCCAGCAGTTCAGTTTATAGAAACACCATATATTTT. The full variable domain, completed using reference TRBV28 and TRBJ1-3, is DVKVTQSSRYLVKRTGEKVFLECVQDMDHENMFWYRQDPGLGLRLIYFSYDVKMKEKGDIPEGYSVSREKKERFSLILESASTNQTSMYLCASSSVYRNTIYFGEGSWLTVV.

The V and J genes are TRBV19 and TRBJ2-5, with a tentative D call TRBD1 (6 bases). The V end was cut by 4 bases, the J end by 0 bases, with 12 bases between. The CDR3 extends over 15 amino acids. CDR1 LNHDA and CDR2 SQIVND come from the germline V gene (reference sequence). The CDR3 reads CASSKGGTDQETQYF. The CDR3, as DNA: TGTGCCAGTAGTAAAGGGGGTACTGACCAAGAGACCCAGTACTTC.

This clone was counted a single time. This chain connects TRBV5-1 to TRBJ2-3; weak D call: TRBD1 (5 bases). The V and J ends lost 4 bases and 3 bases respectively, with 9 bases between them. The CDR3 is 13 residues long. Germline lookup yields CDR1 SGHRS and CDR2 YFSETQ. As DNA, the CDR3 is TGCGCCAGCAGCATCGCAGGGACAGATACGCAGTATTTT. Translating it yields CASSIAGTDTQYF.

Here the CDR3 DNA reads TGTGCCAGCAGTCGAGGGGGCGGGGGGATTGAGACCCAGTACTTC. Its protein is CASSRGGGGIETQYF. V usage is TRBV27 and J usage is TRBJ2-5; weak D call: TRBD2 (8 bases). Trimming took off 5 bases at V and 5 bases at J, with 18 bases between the two ends. Germline-derived CDR1 and CDR2 are MNHEY and SMNVEV (reference sequence). The CDR3 runs to 15 residues.

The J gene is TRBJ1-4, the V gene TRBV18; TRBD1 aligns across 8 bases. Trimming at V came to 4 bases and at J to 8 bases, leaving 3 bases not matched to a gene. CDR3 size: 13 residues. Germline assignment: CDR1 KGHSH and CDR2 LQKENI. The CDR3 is CASSQQGGEKLFF. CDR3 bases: TGTGCCAGCTCACAACAGGGGGGAGAAAAACTGTTTTTT.

DNA of the CDR3: TGTGCCAGCAGTTACAGGATTAGTAGAGGGAGGGGCAACAATCAGCCCCAGCATTTT. Its protein product is CASSYRISRGRGNNQPQHF. The chain uses TRBV6-2 or TRBV6-3 and TRBJ1-5; D is possibly TRBD1 (5 bases). The CDR3 consists of 19 residues. Trimming left V 2 bases short and J 3 bases short, with 23 bases between. Germline loops: CDR1 MNHEY, CDR2 SVGEGT.

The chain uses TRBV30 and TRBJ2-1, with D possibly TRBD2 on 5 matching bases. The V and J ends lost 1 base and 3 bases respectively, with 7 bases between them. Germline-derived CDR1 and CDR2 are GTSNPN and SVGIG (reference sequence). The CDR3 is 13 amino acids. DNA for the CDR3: TGTGCCTGGAGTGACGGGAACTACAATGAGCAGTTCTTC. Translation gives CAWSDGNYNEQFF.

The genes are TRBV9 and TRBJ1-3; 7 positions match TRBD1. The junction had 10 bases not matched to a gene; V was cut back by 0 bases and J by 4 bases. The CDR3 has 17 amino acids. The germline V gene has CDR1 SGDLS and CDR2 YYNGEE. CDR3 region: CASSVGVGQIDGNTIYF. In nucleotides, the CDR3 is TGTGCCAGCAGCGTAGGGGTGGGACAGATAGACGGAAACACCATATATTTT.

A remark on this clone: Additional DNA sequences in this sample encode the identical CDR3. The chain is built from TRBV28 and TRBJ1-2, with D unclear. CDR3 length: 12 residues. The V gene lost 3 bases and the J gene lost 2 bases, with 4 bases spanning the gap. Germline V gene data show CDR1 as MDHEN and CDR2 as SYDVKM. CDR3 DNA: TGTGCCAGCAGTTTCAGGAACTATGGCTACACCTTC. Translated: CASSFRNYGYTF.

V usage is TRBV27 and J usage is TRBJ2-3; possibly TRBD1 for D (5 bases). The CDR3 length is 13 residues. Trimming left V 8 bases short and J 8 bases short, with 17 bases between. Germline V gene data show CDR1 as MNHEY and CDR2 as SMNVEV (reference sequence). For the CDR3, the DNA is TGTGCCAGCTCGCTAGAAGGGGCGCTTACGCAGTATTTT. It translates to CASSLEGALTQYF.

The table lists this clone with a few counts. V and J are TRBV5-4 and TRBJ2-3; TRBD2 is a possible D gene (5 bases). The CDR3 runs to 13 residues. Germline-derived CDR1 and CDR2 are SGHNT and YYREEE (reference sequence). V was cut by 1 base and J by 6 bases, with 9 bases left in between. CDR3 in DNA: TGTGCCAGCAGCTTGTATCCGGGGGATACGCAGTATTTT. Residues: CASSLYPGDTQYF.

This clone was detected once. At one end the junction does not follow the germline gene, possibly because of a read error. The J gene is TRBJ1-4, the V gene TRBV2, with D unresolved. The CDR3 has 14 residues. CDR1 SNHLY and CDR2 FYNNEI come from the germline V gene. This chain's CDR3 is CASGERDTNEKLFF. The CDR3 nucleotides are TGTGCCAGCGGTGAGAGAGATACTAATGAAAAACTGTTTTTT. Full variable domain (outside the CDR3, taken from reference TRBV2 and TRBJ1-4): EPEVTQTPSHQVTQMGQEVILRCVPISNHLYFYWYRQILGQKVEFLVSFYNNEISEKSEIFDDQFSVERPDGSNFTLKIRSTKLEDSAMYFCASGERDTNEKLFFGSGTQLSVL.

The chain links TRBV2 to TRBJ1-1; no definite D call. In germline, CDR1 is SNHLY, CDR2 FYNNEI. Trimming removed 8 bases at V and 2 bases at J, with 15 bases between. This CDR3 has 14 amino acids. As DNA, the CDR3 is TGTGCCAGCGGTGGGCAGTTTCCTAACACTGAAGCTTTCTTT. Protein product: CASGGQFPNTEAFF.

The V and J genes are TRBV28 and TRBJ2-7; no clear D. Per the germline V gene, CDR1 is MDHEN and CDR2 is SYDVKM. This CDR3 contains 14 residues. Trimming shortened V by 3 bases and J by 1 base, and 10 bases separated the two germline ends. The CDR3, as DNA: TGTGCCAGCAGTTTCGCTGTCGGTTCCTACGAGCAGTACTTC. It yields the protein CASSFAVGSYEQYF.

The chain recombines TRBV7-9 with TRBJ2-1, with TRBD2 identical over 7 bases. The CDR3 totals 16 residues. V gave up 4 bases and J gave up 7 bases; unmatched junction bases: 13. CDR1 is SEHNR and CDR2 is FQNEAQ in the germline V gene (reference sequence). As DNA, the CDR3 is TGTGCCAGCAGCTCAAAGTGGGGGGGAAATACGAATGAGCAGTTCTTC. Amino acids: CASSSKWGGNTNEQFF.